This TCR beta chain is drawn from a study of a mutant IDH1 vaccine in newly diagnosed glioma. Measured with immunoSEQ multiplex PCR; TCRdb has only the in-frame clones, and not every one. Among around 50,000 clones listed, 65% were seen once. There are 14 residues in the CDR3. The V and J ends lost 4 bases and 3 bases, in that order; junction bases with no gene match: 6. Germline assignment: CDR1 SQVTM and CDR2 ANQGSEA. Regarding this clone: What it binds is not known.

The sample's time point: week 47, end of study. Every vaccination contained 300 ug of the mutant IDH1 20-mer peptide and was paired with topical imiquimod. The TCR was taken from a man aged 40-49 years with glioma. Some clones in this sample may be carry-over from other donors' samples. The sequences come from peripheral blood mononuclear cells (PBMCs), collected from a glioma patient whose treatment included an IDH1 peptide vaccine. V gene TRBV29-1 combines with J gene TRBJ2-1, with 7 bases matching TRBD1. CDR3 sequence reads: CSVGRTGYYNEQFF. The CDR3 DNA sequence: TGCAGCGTTGGTAGGACAGGATACTACAATGAGCAGTTCTTC.